A single sample gave rise to the 31 T cell receptor beta chains below, sequenced in a study of T cells in Graves' hyperthyroidism and ophthalmopathy. Template material for amplifying TCR beta CDR3 regions consisted of RNA transcripts. Primed by the HTBI set, a first-round RT-PCR was run on the TCR CDR3. TCRdb independently ran MiXCR on the multiplex PCR reads; one entry per CDR3 protein. The sample has more than 350,000 distinct CDR3 sequences; about 15% are singletons. Sequencing was carried out using blood. Source of these receptors: a woman in her twenties or thirties with Graves' hyperthyroidism.

This clonotype was observed at least ten times. V gene TRBV30 combines with J gene TRBJ1-1; TRBD1 matches 9 bases. The trim removed 3 bases at V and 10 bases at J, leaving 12 bases unmatched. Per the germline V gene, CDR1 is GTSNPN and CDR2 is SVGIG (reference sequence). This CDR3 is 14 amino acids long. This CDR3 reads CAWSVGTGISRAFF. Written as DNA, the CDR3 is TGTGCCTGGAGCGTAGGGACAGGGATTTCGCGAGCTTTCTTT.

V is TRBV7-8 and J is TRBJ1-6, with TRBD1 as a possible D gene (5 bases). The V and J ends lost 5 bases and 8 bases respectively, with 19 bases between them. In germline, CDR1 is SGHVS, CDR2 FQNEAQ. The CDR3 length is 16 residues. CDR3 DNA: TGTGCCAGCAGCCATCGGGGCAGGGAGATTGATTCACCCCTCCACTTT. Amino acids: CASSHRGREIDSPLHF.

The rearrangement joins TRBV7-9 to TRBJ2-3; the D call may be TRBD1 or TRBD2 (5 bases each). The CDR3 extends over 13 amino acids. V gave up 4 bases and J gave up 8 bases, with 13 bases separating them. Germline-derived CDR1 and CDR2 are SEHNR and FQNEAQ (reference sequence). CDR3 region: CASSSTGLVTQYF. DNA of the CDR3: TGTGCCAGCAGCTCCACGGGGCTGGTTACGCAGTATTTT.

With respect to this clonotype: A much larger clone lies a single base off, so this may be a read error. This rearrangement joins TRBV20-1 to TRBJ2-1; no clear D gene. The CDR3 is 14 amino acids. Trimming shortened V by 1 base and J by 10 bases, and 17 bases separated the two germline ends. Per germline, CDR1 DFQATT and CDR2 SNEGSKA (reference sequence). The DNA of the CDR3 is TGCAGTGCTAGAGCCGCGTACCGGCGAGAAGAGCAGTTCTTC. Translating gives CSARAAYRREEQFF.

This clonotype was observed at least ten times. CDR3 in DNA: TGTGCCAGCAGTTTCAAAGGGACAGGCATGAACACTGAAGCTTTCTTT. Translating gives CASSFKGTGMNTEAFF. The chain employs TRBV27 and TRBJ1-1, with TRBD1 matching over 8 bases. V gave up 3 bases and J gave up 0 bases; unmatched junction bases: 6. The CDR3 contains 16 residues. In germline, CDR1 is MNHEY, CDR2 SMNVEV (reference sequence).

The chain joins TRBV5-1 to TRBJ2-3; TRBD2 matches 9 bases. The V and J ends lost 4 bases and 0 bases, in that order; junction bases with no gene match: 3. CDR3 length equals 15 residues. Germline V gene lookup returns CDR1 SGHRS and CDR2 YFSETQ. This CDR3 reads CASSPSGASTDTQYF. As DNA, the CDR3 is TGCGCCAGCAGCCCTAGCGGGGCGAGCACAGATACGCAGTATTTT.

The table lists this clonotype with many counts. This chain uses TRBV6-5 with TRBJ2-1, with 11 bases lining up with TRBD2. The CDR3 is 15 residues long. Per the germline V gene, CDR1 is MNHEY and CDR2 is SVGAGI. The junction had 7 bases not matched to a gene; V was cut back by 6 bases and J by 6 bases. The CDR3 sequence: CASRSTSGESNEQFF. The CDR3 nucleotides read TGTGCCAGCAGGTCGACTAGCGGGGAGTCCAATGAGCAGTTCTTC.

This clonotype was picked up many times. V and J are TRBV3-1 and TRBJ2-1; perhaps TRBD2 as D (6 bases). V was pared by 1 base and J by 6 bases, with 13 bases between. From germline, CDR1 is LGHDT and CDR2 YNNKEL (reference sequence). The CDR3 consists of 15 residues. The CDR3 region has the DNA TGTGCCAGCAGCCAAGGGGGCGGGATGTTCAATGAGCAGTTCTTC. Translation: CASSQGGGMFNEQFF.

The chain carries TRBV14 and TRBJ2-1, with 10 bases aligning to TRBD2. Trimming at V came to 0 bases and at J to 4 bases, leaving 9 bases not matched to a gene. There are 18 residues in the CDR3. Germline CDR1 and CDR2: SGHDN and FVKESK. The CDR3 sequence is CASSQDLAGVRLYNEQFF. CDR3 coding DNA: TGTGCCAGCAGCCAAGATCTAGCGGGAGTGCGGCTGTACAATGAGCAGTTCTTC.

The table lists this clonotype with many counts. This chain joins TRBV12-3 or TRBV12-4 and TRBJ1-1, with D unclear. V was pared by 6 bases and J by 1 base, with 6 bases between. CDR3 length: 12 residues. The CDR3 region is CASRRPNTEAFF. The CDR3 DNA sequence: TGTGCCAGCAGAAGACCGAACACTGAAGCTTTCTTT.

The chain has TRBV7-9 and TRBJ1-4; D ambiguous. Germline V gene sequence: CDR1 SEHNR, CDR2 FQNEAQ (reference sequence). The V gene lost 5 bases and the J gene lost 13 bases, with 20 bases spanning the gap. The CDR3 contains 14 residues. The chain's CDR3 is CASSPRGGGLGLFF. CDR3 sequence (DNA): TGTGCCAGCAGCCCCAGAGGCGGCGGTTTGGGACTGTTTTTT.

In this sample, this clonotype turned up a few times. The chain has TRBV29-1 and TRBJ2-3; D remains unclear. This CDR3 spans 14 amino acids. Germline V gene data show CDR1 as SQVTM and CDR2 as ANQGSEA. The V gene lost 8 bases and the J gene lost 2 bases, with 17 bases spanning the gap. This CDR3 is CSPVETTSTDTQYF. CDR3 in DNA: TGCAGCCCCGTTGAGACAACCTCCACAGATACGCAGTATTTT.

This clonotype was detected ten times or more. This chain links TRBV29-1 with TRBJ2-5, with D perhaps TRBD2 (6 bases). From germline, CDR1 is SQVTM and CDR2 ANQGSEA. The CDR3 spans 12 residues. Trimming took off 3 bases at V and 6 bases at J, with 11 bases between the two ends. The CDR3 DNA sequence: TGCAGCGTTGAGTCGGGGGAGAAGACCCAGTACTTC. This translates into CSVESGEKTQYF.

This clonotype was recorded many times. This chain connects TRBV5-1 to TRBJ2-4, with 8 bases aligning to TRBD1. This CDR3 spans 15 amino acids. The germline CDR1 and CDR2 sequences are SGHRS and YFSETQ. J was trimmed by 3 bases and V by 4 bases; bases with no gene match: 6. CDR3 bases: TGCGCCAGCAGCGAGACGGACAGGGACAAAAACATTCAGTACTTC. Translated, it gives CASSETDRDKNIQYF.

V and J are TRBV12-3 or TRBV12-4 and TRBJ1-4, with 7 nucleotides matching TRBD1. CDR3 length equals 18 residues. V dropped 6 bases and J dropped 8; count of bases not matched to a gene: 21. DNA of the CDR3: TGTGCCAGCAGATACAGACCGGGACAGTGGGACTTTGGAGAAAAACTGTTTTTT. It encodes CASRYRPGQWDFGEKLFF.

This clonotype came up many times. The gene calls are TRBV10-3 and TRBJ2-3, with D possibly called TRBD1 or TRBD2 (5 bases each). The germline V and J ends were trimmed by 6 bases and 2 bases, with 12 bases remaining between them. CDR1 is ENHRY and CDR2 is SYGVKD in the germline V gene. CDR3 length: 14 residues. In DNA form, the CDR3 reads TGTGCCATCAGAACCGGGACGCACACAGATACGCAGTATTTT. Amino acids: CAIRTGTHTDTQYF.

The genes are TRBV24-1 and TRBJ2-7; TRBD2 aligns across 11 bases. Germline loops: CDR1 KGHDR, CDR2 SFDVKD. The V and J ends lost 3 bases and 6 bases, in that order; junction bases with no gene match: 3. This CDR3 is 14 amino acids long. CDR3 amino acids: CATSDRLAGTEQYF. CDR3 sequence (DNA): TGTGCCACCAGTGATCGACTAGCGGGAACCGAGCAGTACTTC.

The genes are TRBV11-2 and TRBJ2-5; D is uncertain. The CDR3 is 12 amino acids. V gave up 4 bases and J gave up 7 bases, with 10 bases separating them. Looked up from germline, CDR1 is SGHAT and CDR2 is FQNNGV. CDR3 DNA sequence: TGTGCCAGCAGCTCCCTCTCGGGGACCCAGTACTTC. Amino acids: CASSSLSGTQYF.

The rearrangement links TRBV9 to TRBJ2-7, with 8 bases fitting TRBD1. After removal of 4 bases from V and 9 bases from J, the junction contained 15 bases not matched to a gene. Germline loops: CDR1 SGDLS, CDR2 YYNGEE. The CDR3 is made up of 15 amino acids. CDR3 in DNA: TGTGCCAGCAGCTCGGAGGGACAGGCAACTAGGGGGCAGTACTTC. Its protein product is CASSSEGQATRGQYF.

The gene calls are TRBV20-1 and TRBJ2-4; 9 bases fit TRBD1. V was clipped by 3 bases and J by 6 bases; unmatched bases: 9. Germline CDR1 reads DFQATT; CDR2 reads SNEGSKA (reference sequence). CDR3 size: 15 residues. CDR3 coding DNA: TGCAGTGCTAGTCCCACAGGGGGCGTGAGAAACATTCAGTACTTC. This sequence encodes CSASPTGGVRNIQYF.

This sequence joins TRBV24-1 and TRBJ2-2, with 7 positions matching TRBD1. V shed 7 bases, J shed 2 bases, and the junction held 6 bases outside the gene matches. This CDR3 has 15 amino acids. In germline, CDR1 is KGHDR, CDR2 SFDVKD. The CDR3 region is CATRRTGANTGELFF. CDR3 nucleotides: TGTGCCACCAGGAGGACAGGTGCAAACACCGGGGAGCTGTTTTTT.

This clonotype was seen repeatedly, ten times or more. The chain recombines TRBV11-2 with TRBJ2-1, with D possibly matching TRBD2 (5 bases). V lost 1 base, J lost 8 bases, and 9 bases lay in between. The CDR3 covers 13 residues. The germline V gene encodes CDR1 SGHAT and CDR2 FQNNGV. The CDR3 coding sequence is TGTGCCAGCAGCTTAGTAGAGGGCCATGAGCAGTTCTTC. It encodes CASSLVEGHEQFF.

This clonotype occurred many times. The chain links TRBV3-1 to TRBJ2-5, with TRBD2 identical over 7 bases. The CDR3 length is 15 residues. Trimming at V came to 0 bases and at J to 5 bases, leaving 6 bases not matched to a gene. Germline V gene lookup returns CDR1 LGHDT and CDR2 YNNKEL (reference sequence). In DNA, the CDR3 is TGTGCCAGCAGCCAAGAGGGGCGGGGGTTGGAGACCCAGTACTTC. Translation: CASSQEGRGLETQYF.

This clonotype was detected ten times or more. J is TRBJ1-4 and V is TRBV5-1; tentative D call: TRBD1 (5 bases). The CDR3 loop spans 13 amino acids. Germline CDR1 and CDR2: SGHRS and YFSETQ. Between the trimmed V and J ends, which lost 6 bases and 2 bases, there was a span of 8 bases. Here the CDR3 DNA reads TGCGCCAGCAAAGGGACTACTAATGAAAAACTGTTTTTT. Protein: CASKGTTNEKLFF.

This clonotype has ten or more counts. The chain combines TRBV28 with TRBJ2-7, with 7 bases fitting TRBD1. Germline loops: CDR1 MDHEN, CDR2 SYDVKM. The CDR3 is 17 residues long. After removal of 3 bases from V and 0 bases from J, the junction contained 11 bases not matched to a gene. CDR3 bases: TGTGCCAGCAGTTTGCCCGAGACAGGGCCGGCCTCCTACGAGCAGTACTTC. As protein: CASSLPETGPASYEQYF.

This clonotype was found many times. V usage is TRBV7-9 and J usage is TRBJ2-2; no firm D call. The germline V gene has CDR1 SEHNR and CDR2 FQNEAQ (reference sequence). The V end was cut by 5 bases, the J end by 4 bases, with 8 bases between. This CDR3 has 13 residues. CDR3 coding DNA: TGTGCCAGCAGCAGGTCTGGCACCGGGGAGCTGTTTTTT. This translates into CASSRSGTGELFF.

This clonotype has a count of ten or more. The chain uses TRBV12-5 and TRBJ1-5; D call uncertain. Germline V CDR1 and CDR2: LGHNT, FRNRAP. V was trimmed by 0 bases and J by 0 bases, leaving 6 bases between them. This CDR3 contains 15 residues. The CDR3 sequence: CASGLVSASNQPQHF. The CDR3 region has the DNA TGTGCTAGTGGTTTGGTGTCAGCTAGCAATCAGCCCCAGCATTTT. The full variable domain, its missing parts supplied by reference TRBV12-5 and TRBJ1-5, is DARVTQTPRHKVTEMGQEVTMRCQPILGHNTVFWYRQTMMQGLELLAYFRNRAPLDDSGMPKDRFSAEMPDATLATLKIQPSEPRDSAVYFCASGLVSASNQPQHFGDGTRLSIL.

This clonotype was seen more than once but under ten times. This may stem from a read error, because a much larger clone lies one nucleotide away. The chain has TRBV28 and TRBJ2-7; D is unclear. CDR1 MDHEN and CDR2 SYDVKM come from the germline V gene. V was cut by 5 bases and J by 0 bases, with 17 bases left in between. The CDR3 has 16 residues. The CDR3 DNA reads as TGTGCCAGCAGTCTGAAAGAAATGGAGAGCTCCTACGAGCAGTACTTC. As protein: CASSLKEMESSYEQYF.

This clonotype has a count of ten or more. The chain couples TRBV20-1 to TRBJ1-2; D may be TRBD1 (6 bases). The germline V gene has CDR1 DFQATT and CDR2 SNEGSKA (reference sequence). Trimming cost V 6 bases and J 8 bases, with 16 bases left between them. This CDR3 contains 12 residues. CDR3 in DNA: TGCAGTGCCCCCCTCGCAGGGGAAGGCTACACCTTC. This codes for CSAPLAGEGYTF.

The genes are TRBV7-3 and TRBJ2-1, with TRBD2 matching over 11 bases. The CDR3 contains 15 residues. Germline CDR1 SGHTA, CDR2 FQGTGA. Trimming removed 5 bases from V and 5 bases from J; junction bases left unmatched: 5. This chain's CDR3 is CASSVSGRAHNEQFF. The CDR3 DNA reads TGTGCCAGCAGCGTTAGCGGGAGGGCCCACAATGAGCAGTTCTTC.

This clonotype occurred a few times. The CDR3 protein is CASSFGGEFGEQFF. The CDR3 DNA sequence: TGTGCCAGCAGTTTCGGGGGGGAGTTCGGTGAGCAGTTCTTC. The chain combines TRBV27 with TRBJ2-1; 8 bases are shared with TRBD2. V shed 3 bases, J shed 9 bases, and the junction held 7 bases outside the gene matches. Germline-derived CDR1 and CDR2 are MNHEY and SMNVEV (reference sequence). CDR3 length equals 14 residues.